This T cell receptor (beta chain) was recorded in a study of identical twins. Study findings and constraints: In drawing conclusions, the study used cross-sectional statistical analysis and did not follow the same donors.

This clonotype was seen only a few times. Antigen specificity is unknown. Everyone who gave samples was a healthy Caucasian. After template switching added a universal primer site, the resulting cDNA carried unique molecular identifiers. TCRdb passed the 5' RACE reads through MiXCR, listing each CDR3 protein once. The table lists 250,000 or so distinct CDR3 sequences, approximately 8% of them singletons, with about 5.8% in the top ten. The CDR3 sequence is 16 residues long. V lost 0 bases to trimming and J lost 6 bases, with 16 bases between them. The germline V gene encodes CDR1 SEHNR and CDR2 FQNEAQ (reference sequence). These data were also filed under a second study, of yellow fever vaccine responses in identical twins. This second report adds: Reportedly, the T cell response mounted by twins to vaccine seemed partly convergent, partly personalized.

The sequence came from a woman younger than 30 in good health. The rearrangement joins TRBV7-9 to TRBJ2-3, with a possible D match to TRBD1 (6 bases). Specimen: CD8+ T cells sorted from blood. CDR3: CASSLASHREYDTQYF. CDR3 coding DNA: TGTGCCAGCAGCTTAGCGTCTCACAGGGAATACGATACGCAGTATTTT. The variable domain in full, completed from reference TRBV7-9 and TRBJ2-3, reads DTGVSQNPRHKITKRGQNVTFRCDPISEHNRLYWYRQTLGQGPEFLTYFQNEAQLEKSRLLSDRFSAERPKGSFSTLEIQRTEQGDSAMYLCASSLASHREYDTQYFGPGTRLTVL.